This is a list of T cell receptor beta chains from one sample in a study of blood T cell repertoires in COVID-19. Sequenced by immunoSEQ multiplex PCR; TCRdb stores in-frame clones only, minus some. Of some 190,000 clones detected, around nine tenths appear once; the ten largest clones hold around 1.5%. The source material was peripheral blood. These receptors were taken from a young man with active or convalescent COVID-19. Both conserved end residues are part of each CDR3.

v_call: TRBV19; cdr3_length: 14; cdr3_aa: CASSNRGYENIQYF
v_call: TRBV13; cdr3_length: 17; cdr3_aa: CASSLGTSGPTYNEQFF
v_call: TRBV9; cdr3_length: 14; cdr3_aa: CASSVGGYGQPQYF
v_call: TRBV4-2; cdr3_length: 16; cdr3_aa: CASSQEGSGRANEQFF
v_call: TRBV6-5; cdr3_length: 16; cdr3_aa: CTSSYSSGVSNQPQHF
v_call: TRBV6-2/TRBV6-3; cdr3_length: 15; cdr3_aa: CASSISGLVNNEQFF
v_call: TRBV4-1; cdr3_length: 15; cdr3_aa: CASSPEGQGSTEAFF
v_call: TRBV7-6; cdr3_length: 16; cdr3_aa: CASSLTAEEVGTEAFF
v_call: TRBV24-1; cdr3_length: 15; cdr3_aa: CATSDSRTGYNEQFF
v_call: TRBV2; cdr3_length: 13; cdr3_aa: CVSNIDSGGEAFF
v_call: TRBV10-3; cdr3_length: 14; cdr3_aa: CAISEASSPGELFF
v_call: TRBV19; cdr3_length: 16; cdr3_aa: CASSIDPGREADGYTF
v_call: TRBV11-3; cdr3_length: 15; cdr3_aa: CASSQAGGPAHEQYF
v_call: TRBV5-1; cdr3_length: 12; cdr3_aa: CASSFLFEEQYF
v_call: TRBV9; cdr3_length: 18; cdr3_aa: CASSRQARLLSVTDTQYF
v_call: TRBV4-2; cdr3_length: 17; cdr3_aa: CASSQDWSGRGPGELFF
v_call: TRBV6-6; cdr3_length: 16; cdr3_aa: CASCPGTGVTTYEQYF
v_call: TRBV4-1; cdr3_length: 13; cdr3_aa: CASTDRRNEKLFF
v_call: TRBV28; cdr3_length: 12; cdr3_aa: CASRDRDQPQHF
v_call: TRBV10-3; cdr3_length: 13; cdr3_aa: CAIKGDSVVEQFF